These 19 T cell receptor beta chains came from one sample sequenced in a study of blood T cell repertoires in COVID-19. Clones were read by immunoSEQ multiplex PCR, and TCRdb kept only the in-frame ones, dropping some. The table has approximately 100,000 clones, 92% seen once; the top ten hold 5% to 6%. Sequenced input: peripheral blood. The receptors originated from a man between 45 and 60 years old with active COVID-19.

The gene calls are TRBV15 and TRBJ2-7; D may be TRBD2 (6 bases). Per germline, CDR1 LNHNV and CDR2 YYDKDF (reference sequence). Trimming left V 0 bases short and J 7 bases short, with 10 bases between. CDR3 length: 13 amino acids. DNA for the CDR3: TGTGCCACCAGCAGAGATTTGGGGAGGGAGCAGTACTTC. It specifies CATSRDLGREQYF.

This clone was observed once. The gene calls are TRBV3-1 (or the pseudogene TRBV3-2) and TRBJ2-6, with TRBD1 matching over 10 bases. The CDR3 runs to 17 residues. CDR1 is LGHDT and CDR2 is YNNKEL in the germline V gene (reference sequence). V gave up 3 bases and J gave up 3 bases; unmatched junction bases: 5. The CDR3 is CASSHSTGGFGANVLTF. CDR3 sequence (DNA): TGTGCCAGCAGCCATTCGACAGGGGGCTTTGGGGCCAACGTCCTGACTTTC.

V gene TRBV10-3 combines with J gene TRBJ1-2, with TRBD1 matching 8 bases. The CDR3 length is 12 residues. V trimming: 9 bases; J trimming: 6 bases; junction bases outside the gene matches: 6. Germline V gene data show CDR1 as ENHRY and CDR2 as SYGVKD. In DNA, the CDR3 is TGTGCCATAGACAGGGGAAGGAATGGCTACACCTTC. This codes for CAIDRGRNGYTF.

The chain combines TRBV7-8 with TRBJ2-2; D remains unclear. The CDR3 sequence is 12 residues long. Germline CDR1 and CDR2: SGHVS and FQNEAQ. The V gene lost 5 bases and the J gene lost 6 bases, with 7 bases spanning the gap. The CDR3 nucleotides are TGTGCCAGCAGCCCCCGAGCCGGGGAGCTGTTTTTT. Its translation is CASSPRAGELFF.

The rearrangement joins TRBV2 to TRBJ2-7; 7 bases align to TRBD1. The CDR3 runs to 13 residues. Germline trimming cut 6 bases from V and 3 bases from J; bases unmatched to any gene: 5. Germline CDR1 is SNHLY and CDR2 is FYNNEI. CDR3 coding DNA: TGTGCCAGCAGGGCGACAGGGAACTACGAGCAGTACTTC. Translation gives CASRATGNYEQYF. The full variable domain, with the rest looked up from reference TRBV2 and TRBJ2-7, is EPEVTQTPSHQVTQMGQEVILRCVPISNHLYFYWYRQILGQKVEFLVSFYNNEISEKSEIFDDQFSVERPDGSNFTLKIRSTKLEDSAMYFCASRATGNYEQYFGPGTRLTVT.

The rearrangement joins TRBV9 to TRBJ2-3; D possibly corresponds to TRBD1 (6 bases). V was trimmed by 1 base and J by 2 bases, leaving 11 bases between them. CDR3 length: 15 amino acids. Germline assignment: CDR1 SGDLS and CDR2 YYNGEE. The CDR3 nucleotides read TGTGCCAGCAGCGTACAGGGGCGGGTCACAGATACGCAGTATTTT. It is translated as CASSVQGRVTDTQYF.

The chain recombines TRBV6-5 with TRBJ2-3; 7 bases are shared with TRBD2. The CDR3 consists of 13 residues. V was pared by 9 bases and J by 2 bases, with 5 bases of the junction left unmatched. Per germline, CDR1 MNHEY and CDR2 SVGAGI. The CDR3 DNA follows: TGTGCCAGTGGGGGACTACCCACAGATACGCAGTATTTT. Its translation: CASGGLPTDTQYF.

The CDR3 sequence is CAWSHLAGGGGEQYF. For the CDR3, the DNA is TGTGCCTGGAGTCATCTAGCGGGAGGGGGAGGCGAGCAGTACTTC. The genes are TRBV30 and TRBJ2-7, with 12 bases lining up with TRBD2. Germline-derived CDR1 and CDR2 are GTSNPN and SVGIG (reference sequence). The trim removed 2 bases at V and 6 bases at J, leaving 8 bases unmatched. The CDR3 length is 15 residues. Based on the CDR3 plus reference TRBV30 and TRBJ2-7, the full variable domain is SQTIHQWPATLVQPVGSPLSLECTVEGTSNPNLYWYRQAAGRGLQLLFYSVGIGQISSEVPQNLSASRPQDRQFILSSKKLLLSDSGFYLCAWSHLAGGGGEQYFGPGTRLTVT.

V is TRBV6-5 and J is TRBJ2-1; D may be TRBD1 (5 bases). V lost 8 bases and J lost 3, with 14 bases in between. The CDR3 totals 14 residues. CDR1 MNHEY and CDR2 SVGAGI come from the germline V gene. The CDR3 sequence: CASGIIQGYNEQFF. In nucleotides, the CDR3 is TGTGCCAGCGGAATAATCCAGGGCTACAATGAGCAGTTCTTC.

This clone has only one observation. V gene TRBV30 combines with J gene TRBJ1-1, with 7 bases aligning to TRBD1. V was clipped by 0 bases and J by 10 bases; unmatched bases: 5. The germline V gene has CDR1 GTSNPN and CDR2 SVGIG (reference sequence). The CDR3 sequence is 12 residues long. Here the CDR3 reads CAWSVLDRAAFF. CDR3 nucleotide sequence: TGTGCCTGGAGTGTACTTGACAGGGCAGCTTTCTTT.

This sequence joins TRBV29-1 and TRBJ1-6, with D possibly being TRBD1 (5 bases). CDR3 length: 13 residues. V was clipped by 5 bases and J by 7 bases, with 12 bases between them. The germline CDR1 and CDR2 sequences are SQVTM and ANQGSEA. CDR3 protein: CSVKAGGNSPLHF. The CDR3 nucleotides are TGCAGCGTTAAGGCCGGGGGGAATTCACCCCTCCACTTT.

The chain carries TRBV5-1 and TRBJ1-2, with D possibly being TRBD1 (5 bases). Trimming cost V 8 bases and J 6 bases, with 14 bases left between them. Germline V gene sequence: CDR1 SGHRS, CDR2 YFSETQ. This CDR3 has 12 residues. The CDR3 is CASGGDSDGYTF. The CDR3 coding sequence is TGCGCCAGTGGGGGGGACTCGGATGGCTACACCTTC.

This sequence joins TRBV21-1 and TRBJ2-3; TRBD2, the D gene given by the table, was not confirmed from the DNA. TRBV21-1 is deemed a pseudogene. The CDR3 loop spans 17 amino acids. CDR3 amino acids: CASTTLPPSGGTDTQYF. As DNA, the CDR3 is TGTGCCAGTACCACGCTTCCCCCTAGCGGAGGCACAGATACGCAGTATTTT.

This chain uses TRBV7-9 with TRBJ2-5; tentative D call: TRBD2 (6 bases). Germline V gene data show CDR1 as SEHNR and CDR2 as FQNEAQ (reference sequence). The V gene lost 6 bases and the J gene lost 9 bases, with 20 bases spanning the gap. The CDR3 has 14 residues. The chain's CDR3 is CASSPTEGLGSQYF. The CDR3 coding sequence is TGTGCCAGCAGTCCAACGGAGGGCCTAGGGTCCCAGTACTTC.

V gene TRBV7-2 combines with J gene TRBJ1-2, with D possibly TRBD1 on 5 matching bases. Germline CDR1 SGHTA, CDR2 FQGNSA. The CDR3 has 17 residues. Trimming removed 1 base from V and 6 bases from J, with 21 bases in between. The CDR3 reads CASSLVGGRQTVDGYTF. Here the CDR3 DNA reads TGTGCCAGCAGCTTAGTGGGGGGAAGGCAAACCGTGGATGGCTACACCTTC. Full variable domain (outside the CDR3, taken from reference TRBV7-2 and TRBJ1-2): GAGVSQSPSNKVTEKGKDVELRCDPISGHTALYWYRQSLGQGLEFLIYFQGNSAPDKSGLPSDRFSAERTGGSVSTLTIQRTQQEDSAVYLCASSLVGGRQTVDGYTFGSGTRLTVV.

This sequence joins TRBV27 and TRBJ1-5, with TRBD1 matching 8 bases. V was pared by 6 bases and J by 6 bases, with 10 bases of the junction left unmatched. This CDR3 is 15 amino acids long. Germline V gene data show CDR1 as MNHEY and CDR2 as SMNVEV (reference sequence). The CDR3 coding sequence is TGTGCCAGCAGCTCCCGACAGGGGTTGGGTCAGCCCCAGCATTTT. Encoded protein: CASSSRQGLGQPQHF.

The chain combines TRBV28 with TRBJ2-7; TRBD1 might be the D (6 bases). The CDR3 is made up of 13 amino acids. Germline-derived CDR1 and CDR2 are MDHEN and SYDVKM. The V gene lost 1 base and the J gene lost 5 bases, with 9 bases spanning the gap. The CDR3 loop is CASSLYRADEQYF. The DNA for the CDR3 is TGTGCCAGCAGTTTATACAGGGCTGACGAGCAGTACTTC.

This chain joins TRBV28 and TRBJ2-3, with no clear D. The CDR3 covers 13 residues. Germline V gives CDR1 MDHEN, CDR2 SYDVKM. The V gene lost 1 base and the J gene lost 2 bases, with 4 bases spanning the gap. CDR3 loop: CASSLLSTDTQYF. The CDR3 DNA sequence: TGTGCCAGCAGTTTATTATCCACAGATACGCAGTATTTT.

V and J are TRBV5-1 and TRBJ2-3; D gene ambiguous. The ends were cut back, 5 bases at V and 3 bases at J, with 10 bases in the middle. Germline V lookup: CDR1 SGHRS, CDR2 YFSETQ. CDR3 size: 13 residues. DNA of the CDR3: TGCGCCAGCAGTTCACACAATACAGATACGCAGTATTTT. It yields the protein CASSSHNTDTQYF.